The 29 T cell receptor beta chains below were found in one sample sequenced in a study of T cell responses to AZD1222 COVID-19 vaccine. TCRdb keeps only in-frame clones here, not all; method: immunoSEQ multiplex PCR. Altogether around 180,000 clones are present, 85% to 90% being singletons, with the ten largest covering approximately 2.5%. The sample consisted of peripheral blood, taken on day 0 of MenACWY control vaccination. The receptors stem from an adult in good health.

This sequence joins TRBV6-2 or TRBV6-3 and TRBJ1-5, with a weak D call TRBD1 (6 bases). Germline-derived CDR1 and CDR2 are MNHEY and SVGEGT. V lost 4 bases and J lost 7, with 17 bases in between. There are 15 residues in the CDR3. The CDR3 DNA is TGTGCCAGCAGTTCGAAACAGGGAACCAACCAGCCCCAGCATTTT. Translated, it gives CASSSKQGTNQPQHF.

The chain links TRBV5-1 to TRBJ1-2; no firm D call. V gave up 0 bases and J gave up 0 bases, with 12 bases separating them. This CDR3 is 16 amino acids long. The germline gives CDR1 SGHRS, CDR2 YFSETQ. In nucleotides, the CDR3 is TGCGCCAGCAGCTTGGCCAGTGGCAGCTCTAACTATGGCTACACCTTC. Translation: CASSLASGSSNYGYTF.

CDR3 bases: TGTGCCAGCAGTCTACGACCGGGGGACTACTACGAGCAGTACTTC. This translates into CASSLRPGDYYEQYF. V usage is TRBV6-5 and J usage is TRBJ2-7; 7 positions agree with TRBD2. V shed 5 bases and J 3 bases; nucleotides not matched to a gene: 10. In germline, CDR1 is MNHEY, CDR2 SVGAGI. The CDR3 covers 15 residues.

This chain links TRBV5-4 with TRBJ2-1; no definite D call. V was pared by 5 bases and J by 2 bases, with 17 bases between. Germline CDR1 SGHNT, CDR2 YYREEE (reference sequence). The CDR3 length is 16 residues. The CDR3 loop is CASSRTPGVTYNEQFF. The CDR3 DNA follows: TGTGCCAGCAGTAGAACCCCGGGCGTAACCTACAATGAGCAGTTCTTC.

V is TRBV28 and J is TRBJ2-3; no firm D call. The CDR3 is made up of 15 amino acids. Germline V gene data show CDR1 as MDHEN and CDR2 as SYDVKM. V was cut by 5 bases and J by 3 bases, with 15 bases left in between. The CDR3, as DNA: TGTGCCAGCAGTCCCCCGATCCGAACTACAGATACGCAGTATTTT. Its translation: CASSPPIRTTDTQYF.

This clone was seen only once. The chain combines TRBV12-3 or TRBV12-4 with TRBJ1-2, with TRBD1 identical over 8 bases. This CDR3 region has 13 residues. V gave up 6 bases and J gave up 3 bases; unmatched junction bases: 3. The CDR3 loop reads CASSPDRDYGYTF. As DNA, the CDR3 is TGTGCCAGCAGCCCGGACAGGGACTATGGCTACACCTTC.

This chain connects TRBV5-6 to TRBJ2-7; the match to TRBD2 covers 13 bases. The CDR3 consists of 15 residues. V shed 1 base and J 6 bases; nucleotides not matched to a gene: 4. Looked up from germline, CDR1 is SGHDT and CDR2 is YYEEEE. CDR3 in DNA: TGTGCCAGCAGCTTGCCGGGACTAGCGGGATCCGAGCAGTACTTC. It encodes CASSLPGLAGSEQYF.

The chain recombines TRBV9 with TRBJ2-2; a weak D match, TRBD1 (5 bases). V lost 0 bases, J lost 3 bases, and 9 bases lay in between. The V gene's germline CDR1 is SGDLS and CDR2 YYNGEE. This CDR3 is 15 amino acids long. The CDR3: CASSVDPGYTGELFF. The DNA of the CDR3 is TGTGCCAGCAGCGTAGACCCAGGGTACACCGGGGAGCTGTTTTTT.

The J gene is TRBJ2-7, the V gene TRBV19, with D maybe TRBD2 (5 bases). Germline V lookup: CDR1 LNHDA, CDR2 SQIVND (reference sequence). Trimming pared 5 bases from V and 0 bases from J, leaving 14 bases between. The CDR3 totals 15 residues. The CDR3 sequence: CASSPGRGSSYEQYF. CDR3 nucleotide sequence: TGTGCCAGTAGTCCAGGACGTGGGAGCTCCTACGAGCAGTACTTC. Full variable domain (rest looked up from reference TRBV19 and TRBJ2-7): DGGITQSPKYLFRKEGQNVTLSCEQNLNHDAMYWYRQDPGQGLRLIYYSQIVNDFQKGDIAEGYSVSREKKESFPLTVTSAQKNPTAFYLCASSPGRGSSYEQYFGPGTRLTVT.

The chain carries TRBV10-1 and TRBJ1-5; D unclear. The CDR3 consists of 16 residues. Trimming pared 0 bases from V and 2 bases from J, leaving 11 bases between. Looked up from germline, CDR1 is WNHNN and CDR2 is SYGVQD (reference sequence). CDR3: CASSESLPFGNQPQHF. DNA for the CDR3: TGCGCCAGCAGTGAGTCTCTCCCCTTTGGCAATCAGCCCCAGCATTTT.

The V and J genes are TRBV11-2 and TRBJ1-1; TRBD1 matches at 9 bases. The length of the CDR3 is 15 residues. V lost 3 bases, J lost 10 bases, and 12 bases stayed unmatched. CDR1 SGHAT and CDR2 FQNNGV come from the germline V gene. As DNA, the CDR3 is TGTGCCAGCAGCTTGGCCGCAACAGGGGGCAGGGGAGCTTTCTTT. Its protein is CASSLAATGGRGAFF. The full variable domain, its missing parts supplied by reference TRBV11-2 and TRBJ1-1, is EAGVAQSPRYKIIEKRQSVAFWCNPISGHATLYWYQQILGQGPKLLIQFQNNGVVDDSQLPKDRFSAERLKGVDSTLKIQPAKLEDSAVYLCASSLAATGGRGAFFGQGTRLTVV.

V gene TRBV13 combines with J gene TRBJ1-1; D is uncertain. The V and J ends lost 7 bases and 0 bases respectively, with 9 bases between them. Looked up from germline, CDR1 is PRHDT and CDR2 is FYEKMQ (reference sequence). The CDR3 totals 13 residues. The CDR3 is CASTAGLNTEAFF. In nucleotides, the CDR3 is TGTGCCAGCACGGCCGGTCTGAACACTGAAGCTTTCTTT.

This chain links TRBV7-6 with TRBJ2-7, with TRBD2 as a possible D gene (5 bases). Trimming took 5 bases from V and 5 from J, leaving 13 bases between them. Germline lookup yields CDR1 SGHVS and CDR2 FNYEAQ. The CDR3 sequence is 13 residues long. The CDR3 here is CASSLTPGNEQYF. For the CDR3, the DNA is TGTGCCAGCAGCCTCACCCCGGGGAACGAGCAGTACTTC.

The chain has TRBV28 and TRBJ2-7; weak D call: TRBD2 (5 bases). V gave up 4 bases and J gave up 0 bases, with 10 bases separating them. Germline CDR1 reads MDHEN; CDR2 reads SYDVKM. CDR3 size: 14 residues. The DNA of the CDR3 is TGTGCCAGCAGTTCCCGGGATCGCTCCTACGAGCAGTACTTC. Its translation: CASSSRDRSYEQYF.

The V and J genes are TRBV6-1 and TRBJ2-4; tentatively, D is TRBD2 (5 bases). V lost 0 bases and J 1 base, leaving 10 bases between the germline ends. The CDR3 is 16 residues long. Germline V CDR1 and CDR2: MNHNS, SASEGT. CDR3 coding DNA: TGTGCCAGCAGTGAAGCAACGAGAGGGGCCAAAAACATTCAGTACTTC. Its protein is CASSEATRGAKNIQYF.

This chain links TRBV28 with TRBJ2-7; D unresolved. The V end was cut by 2 bases, the J end by 3 bases, with 2 bases between. Germline loops: CDR1 MDHEN, CDR2 SYDVKM. CDR3 length equals 11 residues. CDR3 sequence (DNA): TGTGCCAGCAGTTTAAACTACGAGCAGTACTTC. It specifies CASSLNYEQYF.

The genes are TRBV5-1 and TRBJ1-1, with D perhaps matching TRBD1 (5 bases). Germline loops: CDR1 SGHRS, CDR2 YFSETQ. The length of the CDR3 is 14 residues. V was cut by 7 bases and J by 1 base, with 14 bases left in between. The CDR3 coding sequence is TGCGCCAGCGTAGCCGGGACGGGGAACACTGAAGCTTTCTTT. This gives the protein CASVAGTGNTEAFF.

The gene calls are TRBV6-5 and TRBJ1-4, with a possible D match to TRBD1 (5 bases). With 7 bases removed from V and 8 bases from J, the gap between germline ends came to 14 bases. CDR3 length equals 13 residues. Germline V lookup: CDR1 MNHEY, CDR2 SVGAGI. The CDR3 here is CASKRGVGEKLFF. CDR3 DNA sequence: TGTGCCAGCAAGCGAGGGGTCGGGGAAAAACTGTTTTTT.

This clone was counted a few times. The chain employs TRBV19 and TRBJ2-2; 10 bases are shared with TRBD2. V lost 7 bases to trimming and J lost 2 bases; unmatched junction nucleotides: 13. The CDR3 consists of 18 residues. The germline V gene encodes CDR1 LNHDA and CDR2 SQIVND (reference sequence). The CDR3 is CASKTPLAGAFNTGELFF. The CDR3 nucleotides are TGTGCCAGTAAAACCCCTCTAGCGGGGGCGTTCAACACCGGGGAGCTGTTTTTT. The full variable domain, with the rest looked up from reference TRBV19 and TRBJ2-2, is DGGITQSPKYLFRKEGQNVTLSCEQNLNHDAMYWYRQDPGQGLRLIYYSQIVNDFQKGDIAEGYSVSREKKESFPLTVTSAQKNPTAFYLCASKTPLAGAFNTGELFFGEGSRLTVL.

In DNA, the CDR3 is TGCGCCAGCAGCCAAGATCGAGGGCAGAACTATGGCTACACCTTC. This codes for CASSQDRGQNYGYTF. The chain combines TRBV4-1 with TRBJ1-2; D not resolved. CDR1 and CDR2 (germline): MGHRA, YSYEKL. The CDR3 contains 15 residues. Trimming removed 0 bases at V and 2 bases at J, with 10 bases between.

V and J are TRBV4-1 and TRBJ2-2; 10 bases agree with TRBD1. Germline V gene lookup returns CDR1 MGHRA and CDR2 YSYEKL. V shed 3 bases, J shed 7 bases, and the junction held 8 bases outside the gene matches. The CDR3 runs 16 residues. CDR3 DNA: TGCGCCAGCAGCCAGAGACAGGGGGCGCGTTACGGGGAGCTGTTTTTT. Protein: CASSQRQGARYGELFF.

The chain carries TRBV7-2 and TRBJ2-7, with D maybe TRBD1 (6 bases). This CDR3 contains 15 residues. Between the trimmed V and J ends, which lost 1 base and 1 base, there was a span of 11 bases. Germline V gives CDR1 SGHTA, CDR2 FQGNSA. The CDR3 DNA follows: TGTGCCAGCAGCTTAGGTGGGACAAGGTCCTACGAGCAGTACTTC. Protein product: CASSLGGTRSYEQYF.

The V call is TRBV27, the J call TRBJ2-7; D gene uncertain. In germline, CDR1 is MNHEY, CDR2 SMNVEV (reference sequence). The length of the CDR3 is 11 residues. Trimming removed 5 bases at V and 6 bases at J, with 8 bases between. CDR3 nucleotide sequence: TGTGCCAGCAGTCAGGTCGGCGAGCAGTACTTC. This translates into CASSQVGEQYF.

This clone has just one count. This chain joins TRBV6-5 and TRBJ2-3; 10 bases agree with TRBD2. The CDR3 contains 14 residues. Trimming at V came to 1 base and at J to 5 bases, leaving 0 bases not matched to a gene. The germline gives CDR1 MNHEY, CDR2 SVGAGI. The CDR3, as DNA: TGTGCCAGCAGTTACTTAGCGGGAGGAGATACGCAGTATTTT. Translated, it gives CASSYLAGGDTQYF.

Of note for this clone: The DNA is omitted, as the CDR3 cannot be located on it reliably, and the CDR3 follows TCRdb's listing. The V gene is TRBV28, the J gene TRBJ2-7; the table's D gene call, TRBD1, was not cross checked with the DNA. The length of the CDR3 is 14 amino acids, counting both ends. Looked up from germline, CDR1 is MDHEN and CDR2 is SYDVKM. CDR3 loop: CASSLRARGTEQYF.

The chain recombines TRBV11-2 with TRBJ2-3; 7 bases map to TRBD2. V lost 5 bases and J lost 1; bases outside the gene matches: 9. The germline V gene has CDR1 SGHAT and CDR2 FQNNGV. CDR3 size: 16 residues. DNA for the CDR3: TGTGCCAGCAGCCGACAGCGGGGAGGGGGCACAGATACGCAGTATTTT. Amino acids: CASSRQRGGGTDTQYF.

The chain uses TRBV24-1 and TRBJ1-5; unclear D gene. Germline V gives CDR1 KGHDR, CDR2 SFDVKD. V lost 3 bases to trimming and J lost 5 bases, with 4 bases between them. The CDR3 consists of 12 residues. The CDR3 spells CATSDQDQPQHF. The CDR3, as DNA: TGTGCCACCAGTGATCAAGATCAGCCCCAGCATTTT.

The chain is built from TRBV6-5 and TRBJ2-7; D is ambiguous. The germline gives CDR1 MNHEY, CDR2 SVGAGI. The V end was cut by 4 bases, the J end by 2 bases, with 9 bases between. This CDR3 comprises 13 residues. The CDR3: CASSLLFAYEQYF. In DNA form, the CDR3 reads TGTGCCAGCAGTTTACTCTTCGCCTACGAGCAGTACTTC.

The chain employs TRBV28 and TRBJ1-2; D unresolved. Germline V gives CDR1 MDHEN, CDR2 SYDVKM. CDR3 size: 13 residues. V lost 6 bases to trimming and J lost 1 base, with 9 bases between them. The DNA of the CDR3 is TGTGCCAGCAGGCAACCTGATAACTATGGCTACACCTTC. This encodes CASRQPDNYGYTF.